Listed below are T cell receptor beta chains from one sample, sequenced in a study of T cell repertoires in cytomegalovirus infection. Their cognate antigens are unknown. From the reads, TCRdb called clonotypes with MiXCR, one entry per CDR3 protein. This table has about 340,000 distinct CDR3 sequences, about 27% appearing once. This specimen was cultured PBMCs, taken from culture after CMV antigen stimulation. The receptors come from a human donor in good health (CMV status not recorded). Some clones in this sample may be carry-over from other donors' samples. Both conserved end residues are part of each CDR3. A D gene is named only where the DNA matches it firmly. Clone size is not always given. Where it is, it says once, few, many or a class for expanded clones.

j_call | clone_size | d_call | v_call | cdr3_aa | cdr3_nt
TRBJ1-1 | . | . | TRBV10-3 | CAIRMDTGGEAFF | TGTGCCATCAGGATGGACACGGGAGGGGAAGCTTTCTTT
TRBJ2-3 | . | TRBD2 | TRBV7-6 | CASSSGTSGVVRDTQYF | TGTGCCAGCAGCTCAGGGACTAGCGGGGTGGTCCGGGATACGCAGTATTTT
TRBJ1-1 | . | . | TRBV3-1 | CASSQDYSYTEAFF | TGTGCCAGCAGCCAAGATTACAGTTACACTGAAGCTTTCTTT
TRBJ2-1 | . | TRBD2 | TRBV11-1 | CASSPGLAGGVNEQFF | TGTGCCAGCAGCCCGGGACTAGCGGGAGGAGTGAATGAGCAGTTCTTC
TRBJ2-7 | . | . | TRBV11-2 | CASSHGPWEEQYF | TGTGCCAGCAGCCATGGCCCGTGGGAAGAGCAGTACTTC
TRBJ2-1 | . | . | TRBV28 | CASSFRRDEQFF | TGTGCCAGCAGTTTTAGGAGGGATGAGCAGTTCTTC
TRBJ2-6 | . | . | TRBV19 | CASSPATGANVLTF | TGTGCCAGTAGCCCCGCGACTGGGGCCAACGTCCTGACTTTC
TRBJ1-6 | . | TRBD1 | TRBV7-2 | CASSGQGSGNSPLHF | TGTGCCAGCTCGGGACAGGGTTCGGGGAATTCACCCCTCCACTTT
TRBJ1-1 | few | . | TRBV6-8 | CASISGEGMNTEAFF | TGTGCCAGCATATCAGGGGAGGGGATGAACACTGAAGCTTTCTTT
TRBJ2-1 | few | . | TRBV7-6 | CASSLAHAVPEQFF | TGTGCCAGCAGCTTAGCCCACGCAGTGCCTGAGCAGTTCTTC
TRBJ2-3 | . | . | TRBV10-3 | CAISDQPGTQYF | TGTGCCATCAGTGATCAGCCGGGGACGCAGTATTTT
TRBJ2-1 | . | . | TRBV28 | CASTLAGLGSYNEQFF | TGTGCCAGCACCCTTGCGGGACTTGGCTCCTACAATGAGCAGTTCTTC
TRBJ2-3 | many | . | TRBV7-6 | CASSLGSPSTDTQYF | TGTGCCAGCAGCCTAGGCAGCCCTAGCACAGATACGCAGTATTTT
TRBJ2-1 | . | . | TRBV20-1 | CSAPRLVEQFF | TGCAGTGCTCCACGACTAGTTGAGCAGTTCTTC
TRBJ2-2 | . | . | TRBV19 | CASRLSGELFF | TGTGCCAGTAGGCTAAGCGGGGAGCTGTTTTTT
TRBJ2-1 | many | TRBD2 | TRBV7-6 | CASSLGAGTSGRHSYNEQFF | TGTGCCAGCAGCTTGGGGGCCGGGACTAGCGGGAGGCACTCCTACAATGAGCAGTTCTTC
TRBJ2-7 | . | TRBD2 | TRBV12-3/TRBV12-4 | CASSLSGRSYEQYF | TGTGCCAGCAGCCTTAGCGGGAGATCCTACGAGCAGTACTTC
TRBJ1-5 | . | . | TRBV19 | CASSIRFLGERSNQPQHF | TGTGCCAGTAGTATTCGGTTTCTCGGGGAGAGGAGCAATCAGCCCCAGCATTTT
TRBJ2-2 | . | . | TRBV2 | CASSELQNTGELFF | TGTGCCAGCAGTGAACTTCAGAACACCGGGGAGCTGTTTTTT
TRBJ2-1 | . | TRBD2 | TRBV24-1 | CATSDQRGVHNEQFF | TGTGCCACCAGTGATCAGCGGGGGGTACACAATGAGCAGTTCTTC
TRBJ1-1 | once | . | TRBV29-1 | CSVRRQGLANTEAFF | TGCAGCGTCCGCCGCCAAGGACTCGCGAACACTGAAGCTTTCTTT
TRBJ1-5 | . | TRBD1 | TRBV10-3 | CAISQDRVGQPQHF | TGTGCCATCAGTCAGGACAGGGTGGGCCAGCCCCAGCATTTT
TRBJ1-1 | few | . | TRBV7-6 | CASSLIGSLRATEAFF | TGTGCCAGCAGCTTAATAGGCTCCCTTAGGGCCACTGAAGCTTTCTTT
TRBJ2-1 | . | TRBD2 | TRBV4-1 | CASSQGLAGAPWNEQFF | TGTGCCAGCAGCCAAGGACTAGCGGGGGCCCCTTGGAATGAGCAGTTCTTC
TRBJ2-3 | . | . | TRBV30 | CAWREYTDTQYF | TGTGCCTGGAGGGAATACACAGATACGCAGTATTTT
TRBJ1-2 | few | TRBD1 | TRBV6-6 | CASSYSTGQGYGYTF | TGTGCCAGCAGTTACTCAACGGGACAGGGGTATGGCTACACCTTC
TRBJ1-4 | few | . | TRBV7-6 | CASSLGETVNEKLFF | TGTGCCAGCAGCTTAGGGGAAACAGTAAATGAAAAACTGTTTTTT
TRBJ2-7 | . | TRBD2 | TRBV4-1 | CASSRSSGASYEQYF | TGCGCCAGCAGCAGATCTAGCGGGGCCTCCTACGAGCAGTACTTC
TRBJ1-1 | . | . | TRBV30 | CAWSPVAGPNTEAFF | TGTGCCTGGAGTCCCGTGGCAGGCCCGAACACTGAAGCTTTCTTT
TRBJ2-1 | few | TRBD2 | TRBV10-3 | CAISEPGGTSNEQFF | TGTGCCATCAGTGAACCCGGGGGGACTTCGAATGAGCAGTTCTTC
TRBJ2-2 | . | TRBD2 | TRBV15 | CATSSGTSGRDTGELFF | TGTGCCACCAGCAGTGGGACTAGCGGGAGAGACACCGGGGAGCTGTTTTTT
TRBJ1-1 | . | . | TRBV24-1 | CATSESGAMNTEAFF | TGTGCCACCAGTGAATCCGGGGCGATGAACACTGAAGCTTTCTTT
TRBJ2-7 | few | TRBD2 | TRBV5-5 | CASSVGLASVYEQYF | TGTGCCAGCAGCGTGGGACTAGCTTCAGTCTACGAGCAGTACTTC
TRBJ2-7 | few | . | TRBV19 | CASSRPGSSYEQYF | TGTGCCAGTAGTCGTCCCGGAAGCTCCTACGAGCAGTACTTC
TRBJ2-7 | . | . | TRBV18 | CASSPGTVAREQYF | TGTGCCAGCTCTCCAGGGACCGTTGCGAGAGAGCAGTACTTC
TRBJ1-2 | . | TRBD1 | TRBV18 | CASSPGTGGKGGYTF | TGTGCCAGCTCACCCGGGACAGGGGGCAAAGGTGGCTACACCTTC
TRBJ2-3 | . | TRBD2 | TRBV20-1 | CSARGEGSGDTDTQYF | TGCAGTGCTAGAGGCGAGGGTAGCGGGGACACAGATACGCAGTATTTT
TRBJ2-3 | . | TRBD1 | TRBV4-2 | CASSRQGEFTDTQYF | TGTGCCAGCAGCCGGCAGGGGGAGTTCACAGATACGCAGTATTTT
TRBJ2-7 | . | TRBD1 | TRBV10-3 | CAIRRDRGDEQYF | TGTGCCATCAGACGGGACAGGGGAGACGAGCAGTACTTC
TRBJ1-4 | many | TRBD1 | TRBV7-2 | CASSWTPGQEGKLFF | TGTGCCAGCAGCTGGACACCGGGACAGGAGGGAAAACTGTTTTTT
TRBJ2-2 | . | TRBD2 | TRBV24-1 | CATSDPGTSGRRGGELFF | TGTGCCACCAGTGATCCCGGGACTAGCGGAAGGCGAGGCGGGGAGCTGTTTTTT
TRBJ1-6 | . | . | TRBV10-2 | CASREVRGNSPLHF | TGCGCCAGCCGGGAGGTCCGAGGGAATTCACCCCTCCACTTT
TRBJ1-2 | many | . | TRBV7-2 | CASSPSGRNYGYTF | TGTGCCAGCAGCCCTAGCGGGCGTAACTATGGCTACACCTTC
TRBJ2-5 | few | . | TRBV10-3 | CAAQGLEETQYF | TGTGCCGCACAGGGTCTTGAAGAGACCCAGTACTTC
TRBJ1-1 | . | . | TRBV9 | CASSVAGSRRAFF | TGTGCCAGCAGCGTAGCCGGCAGCCGAAGGGCTTTCTTT
TRBJ1-1 | . | . | TRBV28 | CASSLGQPPFTEAFF | TGTGCCAGCAGTTTGGGGCAGCCTCCTTTCACTGAAGCTTTCTTT
TRBJ1-1 | few | TRBD1 | TRBV27 | CASSRGVGLNTEAFF | TGTGCCAGCAGCAGGGGGGTAGGGCTGAACACTGAAGCTTTCTTT
TRBJ2-1 | . | . | TRBV11-1 | CASSSDQPPYNEQFF | TGTGCCAGCAGCTCGGACCAACCTCCCTACAATGAGCAGTTCTTC
TRBJ1-1 | . | . | TRBV12-3/TRBV12-4 | CASSLPPVRTEAFF | TGTGCCAGCAGTTTACCCCCTGTTAGGACTGAAGCTTTCTTT
TRBJ1-1 | . | TRBD1 | TRBV10-1 | CASRAGGAATEAFF | TGCGCCAGCAGGGCAGGGGGCGCAGCCACTGAAGCTTTCTTT
TRBJ2-7 | once | . | TRBV11-1 | CASSPPKGILSGEQYF | TGTGCCAGCAGCCCACCGAAAGGGATCCTTTCAGGCGAGCAGTACTTC
TRBJ1-2 | . | TRBD1 | TRBV6-5 | CASTRGGQGSYGYTF | TGTGCCAGCACCCGAGGGGGACAGGGGTCCTATGGCTACACCTTC
TRBJ2-1 | . | TRBD1 | TRBV7-6 | CASSLGGTGGGDEQFF | TGTGCCAGCAGCTTAGGCGGGACAGGGGGTGGCGATGAGCAGTTCTTC
TRBJ2-3 | . | . | TRBV28 | CASSLLDPGVTDTQYF | TGTGCCAGCAGTTTATTGGATCCGGGAGTCACAGATACGCAGTATTTT